These 28 T cell receptor beta chains came from one sample sequenced in a study of blood T cell repertoires in COVID-19. Sequencing used immunoSEQ multiplex PCR; TCRdb keeps in-frame clones, though not all of them. Altogether some 420,000 clones are present, around 89% being singletons, with the ten largest covering 1.1%. Material: PBMCs or T cells enriched from blood (not recorded which). The source of these receptors is a man younger than 45 who had recovered from COVID-19.

The gene calls are TRBV10-3 and TRBJ1-2; no firm D call. This CDR3 comprises 12 residues. Germline values: CDR1 ENHRY, CDR2 SYGVKD. Trimming removed 3 bases from V and 2 bases from J, with 4 bases in between. Here the CDR3 reads CAISEHNYGYTF. The DNA for the CDR3 is TGTGCCATCAGTGAACACAACTATGGCTACACCTTC.

The chain recombines TRBV15 with TRBJ1-1; unclear D gene. Trimming left V 5 bases short and J 0 bases short, with 13 bases between. Looked up from germline, CDR1 is LNHNV and CDR2 is YYDKDF (reference sequence). The CDR3 is made up of 15 amino acids. CDR3 region: CATSVRNYLNTEAFF. The CDR3 DNA is TGTGCCACCAGCGTCCGTAATTACTTGAACACTGAAGCTTTCTTT.

The rearrangement links TRBV19 to TRBJ2-7; 12 bases agree with TRBD2. Germline V gene lookup returns CDR1 LNHDA and CDR2 SQIVND (reference sequence). The CDR3 length is 16 residues. V dropped 3 bases and J dropped 3; count of bases not matched to a gene: 6. The CDR3 region is CASSMRLAGEYYEQYF. Written as DNA, the CDR3 is TGTGCCAGTAGTATGAGACTAGCGGGAGAGTACTACGAGCAGTACTTC.

With regard to this clone: This same CDR3 is encoded by further DNA sequences in the sample. V and J are TRBV7-9 and TRBJ1-5; D remains ambiguous. CDR1 is SEHNR, CDR2 FQNEAQ, per germline (reference sequence). The V end was cut by 2 bases, the J end by 2 bases, with 10 bases between. The CDR3 extends over 15 amino acids. DNA for the CDR3: TGTGCCAGCAGCTTAAGCGGCCAGGGCAATCAGCCCCAGCATTTT. This sequence encodes CASSLSGQGNQPQHF.

The chain combines TRBV6-5 with TRBJ2-7; D perhaps matches TRBD2 (5 bases). V was cut by 0 bases and J by 2 bases, with 11 bases left in between. Germline CDR1 reads MNHEY; CDR2 reads SVGAGI. The CDR3 totals 15 residues. The DNA for the CDR3 is TGTGCCAGCAGTTACTCGCTGTCTAGCCCCTACGAGCAGTACTTC. This encodes CASSYSLSSPYEQYF.

This clone occurred once. This chain connects TRBV10-3 to TRBJ2-7, with 10 bases that match TRBD2. CDR1 and CDR2 (germline): ENHRY, SYGVKD. The junction had 4 bases not matched to a gene; V was cut back by 3 bases and J by 5 bases. This CDR3 has 14 residues. CDR3 sequence reads: CAISDGTSDHEQYF. In DNA form, the CDR3 reads TGTGCCATCAGTGACGGGACTAGCGACCACGAGCAGTACTTC.

This clone has just one count. In DNA form, the CDR3 reads TGTGCCAGCACTCCGGACATAAATCAGCCCCAGCATTTT. As protein: CASTPDINQPQHF. The gene calls are TRBV2 and TRBJ1-5, with D possibly TRBD1 on 5 matching bases. The germline CDR1 and CDR2 sequences are SNHLY and FYNNEI. V dropped 7 bases and J dropped 4 bases, with 11 bases sitting between them. CDR3 length: 13 residues. The full variable domain, completed using reference TRBV2 and TRBJ1-5, is EPEVTQTPSHQVTQMGQEVILRCVPISNHLYFYWYRQILGQKVEFLVSFYNNEISEKSEIFDDQFSVERPDGSNFTLKIRSTKLEDSAMYFCASTPDINQPQHFGDGTRLSIL.

The chain couples TRBV28 to TRBJ1-6; 9 nucleotides match TRBD1. The junction had 6 bases not matched to a gene; V was cut back by 7 bases and J by 8 bases. There are 14 residues in the CDR3. Per the germline V gene, CDR1 is MDHEN and CDR2 is SYDVKM. The CDR3 loop reads CASITGQGDSPLHF. In DNA, the CDR3 is TGTGCCAGCATAACGGGACAGGGCGATTCACCCCTCCACTTT.

This rearrangement joins TRBV7-8 to TRBJ1-1; D gene unclear. There are 11 residues in the CDR3. CDR1 and CDR2 (germline): SGHVS, FQNEAQ. V lost 2 bases to trimming and J lost 6 bases, with 4 bases between them. This chain's CDR3 is CASSLLSEAFF. The CDR3 bases are TGTGCCAGCAGCTTACTGTCTGAAGCTTTCTTT.

This rearrangement joins TRBV4-1 to TRBJ1-2; 7 nucleotides align to TRBD1. The CDR3 contains 16 residues. Germline assignment: CDR1 MGHRA and CDR2 YSYEKL. The J segment lost 3 bases and the V segment lost 2 bases, leaving 9 bases of the junction unmatched. The CDR3 region is CASSQSYQGGDYGYTF. The CDR3 DNA sequence: TGCGCCAGCAGCCAAAGTTATCAGGGGGGTGACTATGGCTACACCTTC.

The chain is built from TRBV14 and TRBJ1-1, with D perhaps matching TRBD1 (6 bases). Trimming shortened V by 2 bases and J by 7 bases, and 11 bases separated the two germline ends. Germline V lookup: CDR1 SGHDN, CDR2 FVKESK. This CDR3 is 13 amino acids long. CDR3 protein: CASSQTGTGEAFF. The CDR3 coding sequence is TGTGCCAGCAGCCAAACAGGGACCGGTGAAGCTTTCTTT.

This clone was observed a few times. The rearrangement joins TRBV7-8 to TRBJ1-5, with 10 bases lining up with TRBD1. V was clipped by 4 bases and J by 5 bases; unmatched bases: 8. Germline-derived CDR1 and CDR2 are SGHVS and FQNEAQ. The CDR3 covers 16 residues. In DNA, the CDR3 is TGTGCCAGCAGCTCAAGGGACAGGGGTTTTGATCAGCCCCAGCATTTT. Protein sequence: CASSSRDRGFDQPQHF.

The V call is TRBV28, the J call TRBJ2-7; 9 positions match TRBD2. J was trimmed by 5 bases and V by 10 bases; bases with no gene match: 9. The V gene's germline CDR1 is MDHEN and CDR2 SYDVKM. This CDR3 region has 13 residues. CDR3 sequence: CATAGGGVDEQYF. CDR3 coding DNA: TGTGCCACCGCGGGCGGGGGGGTGGACGAGCAGTACTTC.

The V and J genes are TRBV3-1 (or the pseudogene TRBV3-2) and TRBJ2-7; the match to TRBD2 covers 7 bases. This CDR3 is 16 amino acids long. V shed 0 bases, J shed 2 bases, and the junction held 7 bases outside the gene matches. Germline CDR1 LGHDT, CDR2 YNNKEL (reference sequence). The CDR3 sequence is CASSQDKASGPYEQYF. The DNA for the CDR3 is TGTGCCAGCAGCCAAGATAAGGCTAGCGGCCCCTACGAGCAGTACTTC.

This clone has more than one count but fewer than ten. This chain links TRBV7-8 with TRBJ1-2, with TRBD1 matching over 7 bases. The germline gives CDR1 SGHVS, CDR2 FQNEAQ. V shed 1 base and J 8 bases; nucleotides not matched to a gene: 13. There are 16 residues in the CDR3. The CDR3 region has the DNA TGTGCCAGCAGCTTAGTCCGGGGCAGGGGGACACAGGGCTACACCTTC. Translated, it gives CASSLVRGRGTQGYTF.

This chain joins TRBV5-4 and TRBJ2-3; the D gene is possibly TRBD1 (5 bases). V lost 3 bases and J 0 bases, leaving 14 bases between the germline ends. CDR3 length: 16 amino acids. Germline assignment: CDR1 SGHNT and CDR2 YYREEE (reference sequence). CDR3 nucleotide sequence: TGTGCCAGCAGCTGGGCCGACAGCTCTAGCACAGATACGCAGTATTTT. Translating gives CASSWADSSSTDTQYF.

The chain is built from TRBV12-3 or TRBV12-4 and TRBJ2-7; 12 nucleotides match TRBD2. The junction had 4 bases not matched to a gene; V was cut back by 6 bases and J by 7 bases. The CDR3 runs to 13 residues. DNA of the CDR3: TGTGCCAGCAGACGACTAGCGGGAGATGAGCAGTACTTC. It specifies CASRRLAGDEQYF.

The genes are TRBV4-1 and TRBJ2-1, with 9 bases fitting TRBD2. This CDR3 contains 15 residues. Trimming cost V 0 bases and J 5 bases; bases outside gene matches: 2. The germline gives CDR1 MGHRA, CDR2 YSYEKL. The CDR3 loop is CASSQELAGNNEQFF. The DNA for the CDR3 is TGCGCCAGCAGCCAAGAACTAGCGGGCAACAATGAGCAGTTCTTC.

This chain connects TRBV18 to TRBJ1-6; maybe TRBD1 (5 bases). Germline CDR1 is KGHSH and CDR2 is LQKENI. Between the trimmed V and J ends, which lost 0 bases and 7 bases, there was a span of 16 bases. This CDR3 comprises 17 residues. CDR3 protein: CASSPPSGGRANSPLHF. The CDR3 DNA is TGTGCCAGCTCACCACCTTCCGGCGGCAGGGCAAATTCACCCCTCCACTTT.

A single count supports this clone. The chain couples TRBV3-1 (or the pseudogene TRBV3-2) to TRBJ1-6, with D unclear. This CDR3 has 14 amino acids. Trimming removed 3 bases from V and 2 bases from J, with 5 bases in between. The V gene's germline CDR1 is LGHDT and CDR2 YNNKEL (reference sequence). The CDR3 protein is CASSHGTYNSPLHF. CDR3 bases: TGTGCCAGCAGCCACGGGACCTATAATTCACCCCTCCACTTT.

The V and J genes are TRBV5-1 and TRBJ2-5; weak D call: TRBD2 (7 bases). V was pared by 0 bases and J by 7 bases, with 13 bases between. This CDR3 region has 14 residues. Per germline, CDR1 SGHRS and CDR2 YFSETQ. The CDR3 DNA is TGCGCCAGCAGCTTGGGCGGGGGCGCGATGACCCAGTACTTC. This codes for CASSLGGGAMTQYF.

V gene TRBV18 combines with J gene TRBJ2-7, with 10 nucleotides matching TRBD2. V shed 5 bases and J 2 bases; nucleotides not matched to a gene: 12. Germline V CDR1 and CDR2: KGHSH, LQKENI. The CDR3 runs to 17 residues. CDR3 bases: TGTGCCAGCTCAACAAAAGCGGGAGGGCCTTCAACCTACGAGCAGTACTTC. As protein: CASSTKAGGPSTYEQYF.

J is TRBJ2-7 and V is TRBV27; a weak D match, TRBD1 (6 bases). CDR1 is MNHEY and CDR2 is SMNVEV in the germline V gene (reference sequence). Trimming removed 6 bases at V and 7 bases at J, with 19 bases between. The CDR3 sequence is 14 residues long. CDR3 DNA sequence: TGTGCCAGCAGCCCCCCGTTTGGCAGGGGAGAGCAGTACTTC. Its translation is CASSPPFGRGEQYF.

The V and J genes are TRBV6-5 and TRBJ2-7, with 10 positions matching TRBD2. Germline CDR1 and CDR2: MNHEY and SVGAGI. CDR3 size: 15 residues. V lost 4 bases to trimming and J lost 4 bases; unmatched junction nucleotides: 7. The CDR3 DNA follows: TGTGCCAGCAGTTTCGGTAGCGGGAGGAGTTACGAGCAGTACTTC. Its translation is CASSFGSGRSYEQYF.

This clone was observed once. The chain has TRBV2 and TRBJ2-2; perhaps TRBD1 as D (5 bases). From germline, CDR1 is SNHLY and CDR2 FYNNEI. With 4 bases removed from V and 1 base from J, the gap between germline ends came to 13 bases. CDR3 length equals 16 residues. The CDR3 here is CASSVDSIQNTGELFF. The CDR3 DNA sequence: TGTGCCAGCAGTGTCGACAGCATTCAGAACACCGGGGAGCTGTTTTTT. Using reference TRBV2 and TRBJ2-2 for the parts outside the CDR3, the full variable domain is EPEVTQTPSHQVTQMGQEVILRCVPISNHLYFYWYRQILGQKVEFLVSFYNNEISEKSEIFDDQFSVERPDGSNFTLKIRSTKLEDSAMYFCASSVDSIQNTGELFFGEGSRLTVL.

The chain employs TRBV27 and TRBJ2-3, with 12 bases matching TRBD2. V lost 1 base to trimming and J lost 5 bases; unmatched junction nucleotides: 7. In germline, CDR1 is MNHEY, CDR2 SMNVEV (reference sequence). The CDR3 contains 17 residues. CDR3 in amino acids: CASSLYPRLAGEDTQYF. CDR3 bases: TGTGCCAGCAGTTTATACCCGAGACTAGCGGGAGAAGATACGCAGTATTTT.

The chain employs TRBV5-1 and TRBJ2-1; weak D call: TRBD1 (5 bases). V was cut by 4 bases and J by 8 bases, with 13 bases left in between. Germline assignment: CDR1 SGHRS and CDR2 YFSETQ. This CDR3 is 13 amino acids long. The CDR3 DNA reads TGCGCCAGCAGCATGCAGGGTGCCGATGAGCAGTTCTTC. It codes for CASSMQGADEQFF. Complete variable domain (other parts from reference TRBV5-1 and TRBJ2-1): KAGVTQTPRYLIKTRGQQVTLSCSPISGHRSVSWYQQTPGQGLQFLFEYFSETQRNKGNFPGRFSGRQFSNSRSEMNVSTLELGDSALYLCASSMQGADEQFFGPGTRLTVL.

The chain has TRBV7-9 and TRBJ1-1, with TRBD1 matching over 8 bases. The CDR3 has 14 amino acids. Per the germline V gene, CDR1 is SEHNR and CDR2 is FQNEAQ (reference sequence). Trimming removed 5 bases from V and 2 bases from J; junction bases left unmatched: 4. The CDR3 loop reads CASSPGQGNTEAFF. CDR3 coding DNA: TGTGCCAGCAGCCCCGGACAGGGAAACACTGAAGCTTTCTTT. Full variable domain (remainder filled in from reference TRBV7-9 and TRBJ1-1): DTGVSQNPRHKITKRGQNVTFRCDPISEHNRLYWYRQTLGQGPEFLTYFQNEAQLEKSRLLSDRFSAERPKGSFSTLEIQRTEQGDSAMYLCASSPGQGNTEAFFGQGTRLTVV.